The clone carrying this TCR beta chain appeared many times. The antigen remains unidentified. This sample stems from a study of T cell repertoires in cytomegalovirus infection. Study background: A matching HLA type, together with CMV infection, was signaled by public TCR beta signatures.

TCRdb redid the calling of the reads with MiXCR, one entry per CDR3 protein. The sample yields about 110,000 distinct CDR3 sequences, 25% to 35% seen once. Trimming removed 1 base from V and 5 bases from J; junction bases left unmatched: 4. The CDR3 runs 15 residues. The germline V gene has CDR1 DFQATT and CDR2 SNEGSKA (reference sequence). V and J are TRBV20-1 and TRBJ2-1; TRBD2 matches at 11 bases. The source of this sequence is a human donor in good health (CMV status not recorded). Some clones in this sample may be carry-over from other donors' samples. Specimen: CD8+ T cells from cultured PBMCs, collected from culture after CMV antigen stimulation. CDR3 sequence reads: CSARALGLADNEQFF. In nucleotides, the CDR3 is TGCAGTGCTAGAGCTTTGGGACTAGCGGACAATGAGCAGTTCTTC.